This entry is about one T cell receptor (beta chain). Its antigen is unidentified. This sample stems from a study of T cells in Graves' hyperthyroidism and ophthalmopathy. Study findings and constraints: Also found in blood were most expanded thyroid clonotypes above 0.001. The model anticipated ophthalmopathy a median about 6.5 months pre-onset.

Amplification targeted TCR beta CDR3 regions from RNA transcripts. HTBI primers were used for first-round RT-PCR of the TCR CDR3. One entry per CDR3 protein results from TCRdb running MiXCR on the multiplex PCR reads. The data contain about 590,000 distinct CDR3 sequences, 12% to 15% of them singletons. The length of the CDR3 is 16 residues. The trim removed 1 base at V and 1 base at J, leaving 6 bases unmatched. Germline lookup yields CDR1 SGHTA and CDR2 FQGNSA. Pregnant or lactating patients were excluded, as were those with uncontrolled infection or other autoimmune disease. Diagnostic assessment was based on clinical symptoms, serum thyroxine and TRAb, thyroid ultrasound and orbital computed tomography.

The sequencing input was blood. The TCR sequence derives from a woman aged 18 to 35 with Graves' ophthalmopathy. J is TRBJ2-5 and V is TRBV7-2; 7 nucleotides align to TRBD2. The CDR3: CASSLGGEGFQETQYF. The CDR3 nucleotides are TGTGCCAGCAGCTTAGGAGGGGAGGGCTTCCAAGAGACCCAGTACTTC.